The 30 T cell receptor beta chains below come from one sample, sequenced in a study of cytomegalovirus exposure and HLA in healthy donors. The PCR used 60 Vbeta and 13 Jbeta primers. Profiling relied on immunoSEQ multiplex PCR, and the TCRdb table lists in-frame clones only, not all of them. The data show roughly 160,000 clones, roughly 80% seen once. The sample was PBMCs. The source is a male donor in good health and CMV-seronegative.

CDR3 loop: CATSRADWGLTDTQYF. DNA for the CDR3: TGTGCCACCAGCAGGGCGGACTGGGGACTCACAGATACGCAGTATTTT. The rearrangement links TRBV15 to TRBJ2-3, with D possibly being TRBD2 (6 bases). Germline V gene sequence: CDR1 LNHNV, CDR2 YYDKDF (reference sequence). This CDR3 spans 16 amino acids. Trimming shortened V by 3 bases and J by 2 bases, and 15 bases separated the two germline ends.

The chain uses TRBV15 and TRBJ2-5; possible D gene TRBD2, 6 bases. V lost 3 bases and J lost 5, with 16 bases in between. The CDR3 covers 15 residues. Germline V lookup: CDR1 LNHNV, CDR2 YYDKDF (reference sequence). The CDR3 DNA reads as TGTGCCACCAGCAGGTCCGCGGGGATGGTGGAGACCCAGTACTTC. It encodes CATSRSAGMVETQYF.

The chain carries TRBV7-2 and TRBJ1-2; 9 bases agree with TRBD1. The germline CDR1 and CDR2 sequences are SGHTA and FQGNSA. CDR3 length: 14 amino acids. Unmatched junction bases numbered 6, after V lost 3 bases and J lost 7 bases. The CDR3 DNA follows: TGTGCCAGCAGCTTCCGGGACAGGGCGGGTGGCTACACCTTC. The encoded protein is CASSFRDRAGGYTF.

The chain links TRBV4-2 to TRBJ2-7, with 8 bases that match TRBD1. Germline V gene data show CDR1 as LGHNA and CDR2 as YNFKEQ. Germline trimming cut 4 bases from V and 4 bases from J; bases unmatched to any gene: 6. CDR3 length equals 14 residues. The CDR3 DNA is TGTGCCAGCAGCCTTACAGGGGGGCGGTACGAGCAGTACTTC. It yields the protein CASSLTGGRYEQYF.

The CDR3 nucleotides read TGTGCCATCAGTGAGTACGGGTCAGAGCAGTTCTTC. Protein sequence: CAISEYGSEQFF. The chain has TRBV10-3 and TRBJ2-1; no clear D. The CDR3 totals 12 residues. Trimming removed 1 base from V and 10 bases from J, with 8 bases in between. Germline CDR1 is ENHRY and CDR2 is SYGVKD.

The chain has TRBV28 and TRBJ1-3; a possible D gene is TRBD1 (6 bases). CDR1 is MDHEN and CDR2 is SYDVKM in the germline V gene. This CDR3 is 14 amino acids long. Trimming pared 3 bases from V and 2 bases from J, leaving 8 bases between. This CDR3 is CASSFRGAGNTIYF. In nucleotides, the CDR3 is TGTGCCAGCAGTTTCAGGGGAGCTGGAAACACCATATATTTT.

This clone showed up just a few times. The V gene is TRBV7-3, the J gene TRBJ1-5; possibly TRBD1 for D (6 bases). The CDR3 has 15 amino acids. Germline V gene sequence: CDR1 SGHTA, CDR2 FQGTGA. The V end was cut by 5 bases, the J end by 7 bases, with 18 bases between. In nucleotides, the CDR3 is TGTGCCAGCAGCCCCGGCCCGGGGGGCAGGCAGCCCCAGCATTTT. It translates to CASSPGPGGRQPQHF.

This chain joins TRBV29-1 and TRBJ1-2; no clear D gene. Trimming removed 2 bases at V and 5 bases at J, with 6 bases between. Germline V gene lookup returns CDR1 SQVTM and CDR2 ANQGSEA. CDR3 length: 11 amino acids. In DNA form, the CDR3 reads TGCAGCGTTGAATCGGGATATGGCTACACCTTC. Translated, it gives CSVESGYGYTF.

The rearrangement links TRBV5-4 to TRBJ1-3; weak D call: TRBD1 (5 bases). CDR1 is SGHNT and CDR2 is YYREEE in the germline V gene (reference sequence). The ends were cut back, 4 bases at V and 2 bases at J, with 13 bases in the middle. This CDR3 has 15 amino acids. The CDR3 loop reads CASSPDQGTGNTIYF. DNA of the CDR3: TGTGCCAGCAGCCCTGACCAGGGTACTGGAAACACCATATATTTT.

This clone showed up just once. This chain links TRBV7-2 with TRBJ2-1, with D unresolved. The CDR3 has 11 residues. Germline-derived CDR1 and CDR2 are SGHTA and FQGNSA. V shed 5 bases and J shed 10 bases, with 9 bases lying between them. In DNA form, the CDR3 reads TGTGCCAGCAGCCAGTTCATGGAGCAGTTCTTC. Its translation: CASSQFMEQFF.

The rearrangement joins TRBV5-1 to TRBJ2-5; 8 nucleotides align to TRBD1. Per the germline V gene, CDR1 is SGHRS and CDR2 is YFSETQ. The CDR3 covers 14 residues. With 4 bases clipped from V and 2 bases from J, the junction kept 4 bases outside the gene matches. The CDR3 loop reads CASSRGQAQETQYF. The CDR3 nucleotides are TGCGCCAGCAGCCGGGGACAGGCGCAAGAGACCCAGTACTTC.

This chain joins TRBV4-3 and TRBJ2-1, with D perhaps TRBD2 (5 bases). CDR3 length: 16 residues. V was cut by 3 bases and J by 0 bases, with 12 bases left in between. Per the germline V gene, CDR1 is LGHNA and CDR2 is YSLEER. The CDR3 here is CASSHSGISSYNEQFF. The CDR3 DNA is TGCGCCAGCAGCCACTCCGGGATCAGCTCCTACAATGAGCAGTTCTTC.

CDR3 in amino acids: CASPSEAIPYEQYF. In DNA form, the CDR3 reads TGTGCCAGCCCCTCCGAGGCAATTCCCTACGAGCAGTACTTC. V and J are TRBV6-1 and TRBJ2-7; the D is unclear. V lost 8 bases, J lost 2 bases, and 16 bases lay in between. Germline V lookup: CDR1 MNHNS, CDR2 SASEGT. The CDR3 contains 14 residues.

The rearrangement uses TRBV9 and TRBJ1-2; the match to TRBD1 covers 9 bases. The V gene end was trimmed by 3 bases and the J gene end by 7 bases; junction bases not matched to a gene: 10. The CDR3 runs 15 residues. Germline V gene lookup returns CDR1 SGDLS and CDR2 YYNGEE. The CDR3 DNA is TGTGCCAGCAGCGCTCGGACCGGGACAGGGTGTGGCTACACCTTC. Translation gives CASSARTGTGCGYTF.

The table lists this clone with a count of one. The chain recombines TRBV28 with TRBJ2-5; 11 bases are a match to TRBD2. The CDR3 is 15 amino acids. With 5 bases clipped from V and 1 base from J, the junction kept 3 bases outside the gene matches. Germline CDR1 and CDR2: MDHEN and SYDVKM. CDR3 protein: CASSPGTSGQETQYF. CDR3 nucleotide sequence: TGTGCCAGCAGTCCGGGGACTAGCGGCCAAGAGACCCAGTACTTC.

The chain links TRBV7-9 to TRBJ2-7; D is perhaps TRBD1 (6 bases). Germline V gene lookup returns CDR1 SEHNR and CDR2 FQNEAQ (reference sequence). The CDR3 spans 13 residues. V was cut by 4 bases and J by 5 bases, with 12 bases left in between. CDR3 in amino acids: CASSSQGPDEQYF. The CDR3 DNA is TGTGCCAGCAGCTCACAGGGCCCGGACGAGCAGTACTTC.

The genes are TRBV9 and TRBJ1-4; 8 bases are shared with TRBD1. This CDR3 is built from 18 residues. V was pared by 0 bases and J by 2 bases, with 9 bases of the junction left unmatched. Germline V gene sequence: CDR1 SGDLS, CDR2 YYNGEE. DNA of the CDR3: TGTGCCAGCAGCGTAGTACAGGGGGAAAGACGGACTAATGAAAAACTGTTTTTT. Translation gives CASSVVQGERRTNEKLFF.

The CDR3, as DNA: TGTGCCAGCAGCTTAGCTAGTCTAGCGGGGGAAGATACGCAGTATTTT. Translation gives CASSLASLAGEDTQYF. The chain links TRBV7-8 to TRBJ2-3; 10 bases match TRBD2. CDR1 is SGHVS and CDR2 is FQNEAQ in the germline V gene. CDR3 length: 16 residues. Trimming took 0 bases from V and 5 from J; bases not matched to a gene: 5.

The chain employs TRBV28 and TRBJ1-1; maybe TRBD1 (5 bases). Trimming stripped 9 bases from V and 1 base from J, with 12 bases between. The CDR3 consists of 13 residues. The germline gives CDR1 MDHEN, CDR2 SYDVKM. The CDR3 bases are TGTGCCAGTGCGGGGCAGGAGAACACTGAAGCTTTCTTT. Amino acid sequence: CASAGQENTEAFF.

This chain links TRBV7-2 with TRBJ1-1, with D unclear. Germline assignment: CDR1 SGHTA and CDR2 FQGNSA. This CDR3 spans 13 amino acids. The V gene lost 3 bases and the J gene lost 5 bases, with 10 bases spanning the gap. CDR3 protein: CASSFTGETEAFF. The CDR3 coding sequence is TGTGCCAGCAGCTTTACCGGGGAGACTGAAGCTTTCTTT.

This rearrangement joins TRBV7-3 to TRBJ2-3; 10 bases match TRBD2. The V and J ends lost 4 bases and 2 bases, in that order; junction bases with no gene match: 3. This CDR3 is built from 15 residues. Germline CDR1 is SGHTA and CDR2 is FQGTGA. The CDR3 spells CASSWTSGHTDTQYF. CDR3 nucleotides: TGTGCCAGCAGCTGGACTAGCGGACACACAGATACGCAGTATTTT.

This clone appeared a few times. In nucleotides, the CDR3 is TGTGCCAGCAGCTTTGGGGGGGGTACGGTGGGGGCCAACGTCCTGACTTTC. It is translated as CASSFGGGTVGANVLTF. V is TRBV4-2 and J is TRBJ2-6; 7 nucleotides agree with TRBD2. CDR1 is LGHNA and CDR2 is YNFKEQ in the germline V gene. J lost 4 bases, V lost 5 bases, and 11 bases had no gene match. The CDR3 extends over 17 amino acids.

CDR3 DNA sequence: TGCGCCAGCAGCTTACAGGGGGCTGTCATGGACGAGCAGTACTTC. Translating it yields CASSLQGAVMDEQYF. The chain uses TRBV5-1 and TRBJ2-7; 9 bases line up with TRBD1. Germline CDR1 and CDR2: SGHRS and YFSETQ. The CDR3 has 15 amino acids. V dropped 2 bases and J dropped 5; count of bases not matched to a gene: 8.

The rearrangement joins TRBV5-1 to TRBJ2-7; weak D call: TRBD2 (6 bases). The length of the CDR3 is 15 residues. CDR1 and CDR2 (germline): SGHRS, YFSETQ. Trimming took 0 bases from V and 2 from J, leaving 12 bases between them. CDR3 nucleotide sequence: TGCGCCAGCAGCTTGGTCGCGGGGTTTGCCTACGAGCAGTACTTC. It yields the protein CASSLVAGFAYEQYF.

The CDR3 bases are TGTGCCAGCAGTTCAGAGACAGGGCATAGGTACGAGCAGTACTTC. It codes for CASSSETGHRYEQYF. This rearrangement joins TRBV27 to TRBJ2-7; TRBD1 matches 7 bases. The CDR3 totals 15 residues. Trimming took 4 bases from V and 4 from J; bases not matched to a gene: 10. In germline, CDR1 is MNHEY, CDR2 SMNVEV (reference sequence).

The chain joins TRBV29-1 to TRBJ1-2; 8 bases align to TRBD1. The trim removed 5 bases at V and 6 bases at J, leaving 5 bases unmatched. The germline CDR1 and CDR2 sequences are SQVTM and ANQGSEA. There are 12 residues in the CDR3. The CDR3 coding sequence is TGCAGCGTTTCCAGGGGGCGGGATGGCTACACCTTC. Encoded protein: CSVSRGRDGYTF.

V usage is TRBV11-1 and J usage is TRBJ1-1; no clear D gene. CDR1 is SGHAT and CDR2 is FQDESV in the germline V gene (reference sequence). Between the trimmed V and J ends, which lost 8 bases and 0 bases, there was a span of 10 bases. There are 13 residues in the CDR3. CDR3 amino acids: CASGREMNTEAFF. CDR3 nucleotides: TGTGCCAGCGGACGGGAAATGAACACTGAAGCTTTCTTT.

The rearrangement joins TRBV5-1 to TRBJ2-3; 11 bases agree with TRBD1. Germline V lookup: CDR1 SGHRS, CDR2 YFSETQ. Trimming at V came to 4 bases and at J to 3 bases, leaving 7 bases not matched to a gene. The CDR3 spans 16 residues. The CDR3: CASSHYGQGATDTQYF. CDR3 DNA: TGCGCCAGCAGCCATTACGGACAGGGGGCAACAGATACGCAGTATTTT.

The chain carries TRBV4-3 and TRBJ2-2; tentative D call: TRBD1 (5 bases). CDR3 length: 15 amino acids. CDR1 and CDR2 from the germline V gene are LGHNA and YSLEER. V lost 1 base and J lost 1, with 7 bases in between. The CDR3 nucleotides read TGCGCCAGCAGCCAAGGGACATTGAACACCGGGGAGCTGTTTTTT. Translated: CASSQGTLNTGELFF.

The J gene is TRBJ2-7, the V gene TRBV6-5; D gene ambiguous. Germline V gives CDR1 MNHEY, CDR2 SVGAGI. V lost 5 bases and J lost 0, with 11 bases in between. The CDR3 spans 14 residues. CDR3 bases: TGTGCCAGCAGTCTTGAACAGCTCTCCTACGAGCAGTACTTC. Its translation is CASSLEQLSYEQYF.